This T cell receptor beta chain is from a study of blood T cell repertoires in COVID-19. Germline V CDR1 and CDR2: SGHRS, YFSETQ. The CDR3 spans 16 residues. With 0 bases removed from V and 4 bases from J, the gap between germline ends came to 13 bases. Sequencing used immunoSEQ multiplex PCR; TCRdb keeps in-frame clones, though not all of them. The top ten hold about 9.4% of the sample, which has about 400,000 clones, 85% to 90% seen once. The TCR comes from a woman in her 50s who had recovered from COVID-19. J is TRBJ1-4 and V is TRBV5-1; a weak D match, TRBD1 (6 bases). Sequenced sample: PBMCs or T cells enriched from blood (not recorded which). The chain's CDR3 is CASSLVGQGYNEKLFF. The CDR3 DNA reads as TGCGCCAGCAGCTTGGTTGGCCAGGGGTATAATGAAAAACTGTTTTTT.